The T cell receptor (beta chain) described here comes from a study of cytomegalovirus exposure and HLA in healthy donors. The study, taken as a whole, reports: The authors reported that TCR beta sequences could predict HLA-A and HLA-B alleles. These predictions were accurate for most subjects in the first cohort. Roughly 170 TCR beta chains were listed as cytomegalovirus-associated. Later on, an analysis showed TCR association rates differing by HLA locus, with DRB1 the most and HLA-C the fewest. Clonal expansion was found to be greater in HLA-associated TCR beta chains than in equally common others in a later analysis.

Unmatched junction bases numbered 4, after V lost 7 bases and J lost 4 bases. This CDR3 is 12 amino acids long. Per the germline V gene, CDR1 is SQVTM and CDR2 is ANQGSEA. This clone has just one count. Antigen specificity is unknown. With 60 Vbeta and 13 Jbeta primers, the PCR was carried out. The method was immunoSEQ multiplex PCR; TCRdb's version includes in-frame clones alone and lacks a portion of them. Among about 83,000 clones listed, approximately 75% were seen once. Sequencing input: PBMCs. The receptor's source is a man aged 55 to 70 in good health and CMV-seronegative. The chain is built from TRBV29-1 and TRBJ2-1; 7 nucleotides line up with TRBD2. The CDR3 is CSGRGIYNEQFF. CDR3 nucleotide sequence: TGCAGCGGGCGGGGGATTTACAATGAGCAGTTCTTC.